A selection of T cell receptor beta chains follows, all from one sample in a study of T-cell reconstitution after alpha-beta-depleted transplantation in children. TCRdb re-called the PCR reads through MiXCR, storing one row per CDR3 protein. Here the sample spans about 100,000 distinct CDR3 sequences, about 6% being singletons. The specimen comprised PBMCs, mostly from graft donor cells, sampled 60 days after TCRalphabeta/CD19-depleted stem cell transplant. The receptor set was obtained from a female patient aged 2-15 years who had a stem cell transplant for Fanconi anemia, so the T cells may come from the graft donor. Both conserved end residues are part of each CDR3. Fields, in order: J gene, D gene, V gene, clone size, CDR3 DNA, CDR3 protein. D genes are given only for firm matches. Clone size is stated in some rows and not others, as once, few, many or a class when expanded.

J: TRBJ1-1
D: -
V: TRBV21-1
size: few
DNA: TGTGCCAGCAGCACACTGACAGGCAGGGACACTGAAGCTTTCTTT
CDR3: CASSTLTGRDTEAFF

J: TRBJ2-3
D: TRBD1
V: TRBV9
size: many
DNA: TGTGCCAGCAGCGACGAAGGACAGGTTGGAGATACGCAGTATTTT
CDR3: CASSDEGQVGDTQYF

J: TRBJ2-5
D: -
V: TRBV20-1
size: -
DNA: TGCAGTGCTAGCGTCGGATCGGAGACCCAGTACTTC
CDR3: CSASVGSETQYF

J: TRBJ1-5
D: TRBD1
V: TRBV15
size: many
DNA: TGTGCCACCAGGTCGGTAGGTGTTACAGGGGAACCCAATCAGCCCCAGCATTTT
CDR3: CATRSVGVTGEPNQPQHF

J: TRBJ2-1
D: -
V: TRBV15
size: many
DNA: TGTGCCACCAGCAGAGGGGGTAGGGTCAGTGAGCAGTTCTTC
CDR3: CATSRGGRVSEQFF

J: TRBJ2-2
D: TRBD1
V: TRBV6-4
size: many
DNA: TGTGCCAGCAGTGAGTCAGGGGGCGTCGGGGAGCTGTTTTTT
CDR3: CASSESGGVGELFF

J: TRBJ2-1
D: -
V: TRBV5-1
size: many
DNA: TGCGCCAGCAGCAAGGGATCTACTATTCGCTCCTACAATGAGCAGTTCTTC
CDR3: CASSKGSTIRSYNEQFF

J: TRBJ1-2
D: -
V: TRBV27
size: few
DNA: TGTGCCAGCAGTTTAACCGGGACACCCTATGGCTACACCTTC
CDR3: CASSLTGTPYGYTF

J: TRBJ2-4
D: TRBD1
V: TRBV20-1
size: many
DNA: TGCAGTGCTCAAAAGCAGGGGGCGCGCGACATTCAGTACTTC
CDR3: CSAQKQGARDIQYF

J: TRBJ1-5
D: -
V: TRBV5-1
size: -
DNA: TGCGCCAGCAGCGCGTTGACAGGCGACGGTCAGCCCCAGCATTTT
CDR3: CASSALTGDGQPQHF

J: TRBJ2-7
D: -
V: TRBV28
size: few
DNA: TGTGCCAGCAGTCGGGGGTATCGGGGATACGAGCAGTACTTC
CDR3: CASSRGYRGYEQYF

J: TRBJ1-6
D: TRBD1
V: TRBV7-2
size: -
DNA: TGTGCCAGCAGCGCCGGGACAGCTTCACCCCTCCACTTT
CDR3: CASSAGTASPLHF

J: TRBJ2-1
D: -
V: TRBV5-1
size: -
DNA: TGCGCCAGCAGTCAGGAACCTGCACTCTACAATGAGCAGTTCTTC
CDR3: CASSQEPALYNEQFF

J: TRBJ2-5
D: -
V: TRBV29-1
size: many
DNA: TGCAGCGTTGCTGTCTACAGTGGACAAGAGACCCAGTACTTC
CDR3: CSVAVYSGQETQYF

J: TRBJ2-1
D: -
V: TRBV4-1
size: -
DNA: TGCGCCAGCAGCCCTTCTATTAGCTCCTACAATGAGCAGTTCTTC
CDR3: CASSPSISSYNEQFF

J: TRBJ2-7
D: -
V: TRBV6-5
size: many
DNA: TGTGCCAGCAGTTGGGAAAGCTCCTACGAGCAGTACTTC
CDR3: CASSWESSYEQYF

J: TRBJ2-5
D: TRBD1
V: TRBV9
size: few
DNA: TGTGCCAGCAGCCTAACTCGGGACAGGCGAGAGCTGGAGACCCAGTACTTC
CDR3: CASSLTRDRRELETQYF

J: TRBJ2-3
D: -
V: TRBV5-1
size: many
DNA: TGCGCCAGCAGCTTGGCGCCCCCTGAGACAGATACGCAGTATTTT
CDR3: CASSLAPPETDTQYF

J: TRBJ2-1
D: -
V: TRBV10-2
size: many
DNA: TGCGCCAGCAGTGGTTTGAGGCTAGTACCGTTCTTC
CDR3: CASSGLRLVPFF

J: TRBJ2-3
D: -
V: TRBV3-1
size: few
DNA: TGTGCCAGCAGCCAAGATCGGGGGGCGGCAGATACGCAGTATTTT
CDR3: CASSQDRGAADTQYF

J: TRBJ2-1
D: TRBD2
V: TRBV5-1
size: many
DNA: TGCGCCAGCAGTAGGACTAGCGGCCCTGTAGTGGGTGAGCAGTTCTTC
CDR3: CASSRTSGPVVGEQFF

J: TRBJ2-3
D: -
V: TRBV7-3
size: -
DNA: TGTGCCAGCAGCTTAACGAGAGATACGCAGTATTTT
CDR3: CASSLTRDTQYF

J: TRBJ2-3
D: -
V: TRBV5-1
size: -
DNA: TGCGCCAGCAGTCTCCTTCAGGGGCGGGGTACGCAGTATTTT
CDR3: CASSLLQGRGTQYF

J: TRBJ2-5
D: -
V: TRBV20-1
size: few
DNA: TGCAGTGCTGGAGCGACGGGGGCCGCGCCGGAGACCCAGTACTTC
CDR3: CSAGATGAAPETQYF

J: TRBJ2-2
D: TRBD2
V: TRBV7-3
size: -
DNA: TGTGCCAGCAGCCGCGGGAGGGCCACCGGGGAGCTGTTTTTT
CDR3: CASSRGRATGELFF

J: TRBJ2-1
D: -
V: TRBV12-3/TRBV12-4
size: many
DNA: TGTGCCAGCAAGTCGAACCCGTACAATGAGCAGTTCTTC
CDR3: CASKSNPYNEQFF

J: TRBJ2-7
D: TRBD1
V: TRBV5-1
size: -
DNA: TGCGCCAGCAGGTATTTGGGGACAGGGAGATACGAGCAGTACTTC
CDR3: CASRYLGTGRYEQYF

J: TRBJ2-7
D: TRBD2
V: TRBV27
size: many
DNA: TGTGCCAGCAGTGACGGGGGGACTAGCGGGTTATACGAGCAGTACTTC
CDR3: CASSDGGTSGLYEQYF

J: TRBJ2-4
D: -
V: TRBV18
size: many
DNA: TGTGCCAGCTCACCCTTGACAGTAGCCAAAAACATTCAGTACTTC
CDR3: CASSPLTVAKNIQYF

J: TRBJ2-1
D: -
V: TRBV28
size: many
DNA: TGTGCCAGCAGTCCCCATCCGACAGAAGTGGATGAGCAGTTCTTC
CDR3: CASSPHPTEVDEQFF

J: TRBJ2-1
D: TRBD2
V: TRBV20-1
size: many
DNA: TGCAGTGCTAGGTGGGGGCCTAGCGGGGACTACAATGAGCAGTTCTTC
CDR3: CSARWGPSGDYNEQFF

J: TRBJ2-1
D: TRBD2
V: TRBV20-1
size: many
DNA: TGCAGTGCCGAAGACGCTAGCGGGGTCCGCGAGGAGCAGTTCTTC
CDR3: CSAEDASGVREEQFF

J: TRBJ1-1
D: TRBD1
V: TRBV11-1
size: few
DNA: TGTGCCAGCAGCTTAGAGGACAGGGGGCGAATATCTAGCATGAACACTGAAGCTTTCTTT
CDR3: CASSLEDRGRISSMNTEAFF

J: TRBJ2-7
D: TRBD2
V: TRBV6-2/TRBV6-3
size: -
DNA: TGTGCCAGCAGTTACGATAGTAGCGGGAGAAGTTTCTACGAGCAGTACTTC
CDR3: CASSYDSSGRSFYEQYF

J: TRBJ1-2
D: -
V: TRBV20-1
size: many
DNA: TGCAGTGCTCAGGGCAGGGGTAATGGCTACACCTTC
CDR3: CSAQGRGNGYTF

J: TRBJ2-2
D: -
V: TRBV13
size: -
DNA: TGTGCCAGCACCATAAAGGACCCCGGGGAGCTGTTTTTT
CDR3: CASTIKDPGELFF

J: TRBJ2-2
D: TRBD2
V: TRBV20-1
size: many
DNA: TGCAGTGCTAGGCCTCACGGGAGGGGAACCTTTGCCGGGGAGCTGTTTTTT
CDR3: CSARPHGRGTFAGELFF

J: TRBJ2-1
D: -
V: TRBV6-2/TRBV6-3
size: few
DNA: TGTGCCAGCATGGGTGGGTGGGGTTACGGTGAGCAGTTCTTC
CDR3: CASMGGWGYGEQFF

J: TRBJ2-5
D: TRBD1
V: TRBV7-2
size: few
DNA: TGTGCCAGCAGCTTAGCGGGACAGCTCCAAGAGACCCAGTACTTC
CDR3: CASSLAGQLQETQYF

J: TRBJ2-6
D: TRBD1
V: TRBV2
size: -
DNA: TGTGCCAGCACCGGACAGGCGTCTGGGGCCAACGTCCTGACTTTC
CDR3: CASTGQASGANVLTF

J: TRBJ2-3
D: TRBD2
V: TRBV4-1
size: -
DNA: TGCGCCAGCAGCCTTAGCGGGGGGGCCGGTACGCAGTATTTT
CDR3: CASSLSGGAGTQYF

J: TRBJ2-2
D: -
V: TRBV12-3/TRBV12-4
size: medium-sized
DNA: TGTGCCAGCAGTCTCCTTTTTGGCTCCGGGGAGCTGTTTTTT
CDR3: CASSLLFGSGELFF

J: TRBJ2-1
D: -
V: TRBV18
size: many
DNA: TGTGCCAGCTCACCAGGGGGACTGTACAATGAGCAGTTCTTC
CDR3: CASSPGGLYNEQFF

J: TRBJ2-1
D: TRBD2
V: TRBV18
size: many
DNA: TGTGCCAGCTCACCAGAACCTGCGGCGACTAGCGGCTACAATGAGCAGTTCTTC
CDR3: CASSPEPAATSGYNEQFF

J: TRBJ2-7
D: -
V: TRBV28
size: few
DNA: TGTGCCAGCAGTCCTCCCCTAGCGCCCAGCTCCTACGAGCAGTACTTC
CDR3: CASSPPLAPSSYEQYF

J: TRBJ2-2
D: TRBD1
V: TRBV12-5
size: many
DNA: TGTGCTAGTGGTTTGGGGACAGGAACCGGGGAGCTGTTTTTT
CDR3: CASGLGTGTGELFF

J: TRBJ2-7
D: -
V: TRBV5-1
size: -
DNA: TGCGCCAGCAGACCAGCCAGGCGTGACTACGAGCAGTACTTC
CDR3: CASRPARRDYEQYF

J: TRBJ2-2
D: TRBD2
V: TRBV19
size: many
DNA: TGTGCCAGTACTGGGGGACTAGCGGCTCGACGGGACACCGGGGAGCTGTTTTTT
CDR3: CASTGGLAARRDTGELFF

J: TRBJ1-2
D: -
V: TRBV20-1
size: many
DNA: TGCAGTGCTAGAGTGGTACTCGCCAACTATGGCTACACCTTC
CDR3: CSARVVLANYGYTF

J: TRBJ2-3
D: TRBD2
V: TRBV15
size: many
DNA: TGTGCCACCAGCAGAGAAACAGCTCTAGCGGGTACAGATACGCAGTATTTT
CDR3: CATSRETALAGTDTQYF

J: TRBJ2-1
D: TRBD2
V: TRBV5-1
size: few
DNA: TGCGCCAGCAGCTCGGCCGGGACTAGCGGCAATGAGCAGTTCTTC
CDR3: CASSSAGTSGNEQFF

J: TRBJ2-3
D: -
V: TRBV20-1
size: -
DNA: TGCAGTGCTAGAGATTACGGGGCTTCCTACACAGATACGCAGTATTTT
CDR3: CSARDYGASYTDTQYF

J: TRBJ2-3
D: -
V: TRBV12-3/TRBV12-4
size: -
DNA: TGTGCCAGCAGTTTAGGGACAGCGTCTACAGATACGCAGTATTTT
CDR3: CASSLGTASTDTQYF